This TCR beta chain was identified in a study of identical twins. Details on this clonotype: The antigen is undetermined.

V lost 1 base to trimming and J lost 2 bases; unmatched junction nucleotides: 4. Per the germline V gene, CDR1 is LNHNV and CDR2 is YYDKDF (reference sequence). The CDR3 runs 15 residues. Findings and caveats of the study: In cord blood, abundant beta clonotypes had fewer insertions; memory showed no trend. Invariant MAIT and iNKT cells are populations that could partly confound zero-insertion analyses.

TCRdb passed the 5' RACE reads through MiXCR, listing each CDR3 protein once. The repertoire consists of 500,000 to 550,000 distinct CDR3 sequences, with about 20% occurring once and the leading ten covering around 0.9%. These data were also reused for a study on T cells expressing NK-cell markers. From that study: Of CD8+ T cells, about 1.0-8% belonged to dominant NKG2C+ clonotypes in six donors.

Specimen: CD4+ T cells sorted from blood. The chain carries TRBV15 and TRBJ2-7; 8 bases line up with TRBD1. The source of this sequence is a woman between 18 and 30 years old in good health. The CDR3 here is CATSRGRTGPYEQYF. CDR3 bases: TGTGCCACCAGCAGAGGCAGGACAGGGCCCTACGAGCAGTACTTC.